Detailed here is one T cell receptor beta chain. Its antigen is unidentified. Per germline, CDR1 ENHRY and CDR2 SYGVKD. With V trimmed by 11 bases and J by 6 bases, 7 bases remained unmatched. The CDR3 covers 12 residues. The source of the sample is a study of cytomegalovirus exposure and HLA in healthy donors. The study, taken as a whole, reports: In the analysis, some V segments, TRBV6-2 and TRBV6-3 included, were excluded as indistinguishable. Most observed TCR sequences were rare, whereas some public TCRs were detected in many donors.

The PCR ran on 60 Vbeta and 13 Jbeta primers. Some clones are missing from TCRdb's copy, which holds only in-frame ones; the method was immunoSEQ multiplex PCR. The sample consists of 85,000 to 120,000 clones, 75% to 80% of them appearing once. The chain links TRBV10-3 to TRBJ2-7; 10 bases map to TRBD1. Sample: PBMCs. This sequence originates from a male donor in good health and CMV-seropositive. CDR3 residues: CAGRGTGVEQYF. The CDR3 DNA follows: TGTGCCGGGCGAGGGACAGGGGTCGAGCAGTACTTC.